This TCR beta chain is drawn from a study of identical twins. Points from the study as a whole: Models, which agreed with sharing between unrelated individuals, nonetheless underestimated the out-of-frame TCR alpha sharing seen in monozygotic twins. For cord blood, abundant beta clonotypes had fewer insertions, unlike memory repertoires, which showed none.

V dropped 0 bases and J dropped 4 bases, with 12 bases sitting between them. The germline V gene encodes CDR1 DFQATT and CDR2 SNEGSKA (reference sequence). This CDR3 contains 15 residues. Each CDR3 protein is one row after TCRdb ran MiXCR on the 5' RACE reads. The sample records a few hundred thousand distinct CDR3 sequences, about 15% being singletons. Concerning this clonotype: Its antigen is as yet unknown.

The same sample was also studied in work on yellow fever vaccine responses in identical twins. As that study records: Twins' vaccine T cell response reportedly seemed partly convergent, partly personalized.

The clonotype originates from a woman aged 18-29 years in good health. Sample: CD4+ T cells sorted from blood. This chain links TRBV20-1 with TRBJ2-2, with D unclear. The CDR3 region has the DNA TGCAGTGCTAGAGACTCCGGCCCCCGCACCGGGGAGCTGTTTTTT. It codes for CSARDSGPRTGELFF.